Below are 17 T cell receptor beta chains sequenced from a single sample in a study of T cell responses to AZD1222 COVID-19 vaccine. The data were produced by immunoSEQ multiplex PCR, yet TCRdb's version contains in-frame clones alone and is incomplete. The sample shows 50,000 to 65,000 clones, 75% to 95% of them seen only once. Here the sequenced sample was peripheral blood, taken 28 days after the second dose of the MenACWY control vaccine. Receptors originate from an adult who received the MenACWY meningococcal vaccine as a control.

The J gene is TRBJ2-7, the V gene TRBV2, with D possibly TRBD1 on 5 matching bases. Germline V gives CDR1 SNHLY, CDR2 FYNNEI. The CDR3 loop spans 14 amino acids. Between the trimmed V and J ends, which lost 1 base and 6 bases, there was a span of 13 bases. CDR3 protein: CASSEGVRVAEQYF. Written as DNA, the CDR3 is TGTGCCAGCAGTGAAGGTGTCAGGGTGGCCGAGCAGTACTTC.

V and J are TRBV25-1 and TRBJ1-1; D remains ambiguous. Germline assignment: CDR1 MGHDK and CDR2 SYGVNS. Trimming removed 7 bases from V and 3 bases from J, with 15 bases in between. This CDR3 spans 14 amino acids. DNA of the CDR3: TGTGCCAGCACCGATCGGGGTTTCGACACTGAAGCTTTCTTT. Its translation: CASTDRGFDTEAFF.

V gene TRBV25-1 combines with J gene TRBJ1-2; 10 nucleotides align to TRBD1. CDR1 and CDR2 (germline): MGHDK, SYGVNS. This CDR3 spans 14 amino acids. Trimming cost V 6 bases and J 0 bases; bases outside gene matches: 1. This chain's CDR3 is CASRGTGANYGYTF. CDR3 bases: TGTGCCAGCAGGGGGACAGGGGCTAACTATGGCTACACCTTC.

The V call is TRBV5-1, the J call TRBJ1-4; 11 positions match TRBD1. Trimming cost V 3 bases and J 7 bases; bases outside gene matches: 2. CDR3 length equals 14 residues. Germline V gene sequence: CDR1 SGHRS, CDR2 YFSETQ. Written as DNA, the CDR3 is TGCGCCAGCAGCTCGGGACAGGGGGTTGAAAAACTGTTTTTT. The encoded protein is CASSSGQGVEKLFF.

For this clone: The DNA is left out, because the CDR3 cannot be placed on it with certainty; the CDR3 is given as TCRdb lists it. The V and J genes are TRBV7-8 and TRBJ2-3; the D call TRBD2 from the table was never checked on the DNA. The CDR3 has 15 amino acids, counting both end residues. The germline V gene encodes CDR1 SGHVS and CDR2 FQNEAQ. The CDR3 here is CASSPFGAGADTQYF.

This clone was detected only once. The rearrangement uses TRBV12-5 and TRBJ2-1, with no clear D. CDR3 size: 15 residues. Trimming stripped 1 base from V and 8 bases from J, with 15 bases between. CDR1 and CDR2 (germline): LGHNT, FRNRAP. The CDR3 protein is CASGLDLGEVDEQFF. The CDR3 region has the DNA TGTGCTAGTGGTTTGGATCTAGGCGAAGTCGATGAGCAGTTCTTC.

The chain employs TRBV2 and TRBJ2-7; D is uncertain. V was cut by 3 bases and J by 5 bases, with 14 bases left in between. The germline V gene has CDR1 SNHLY and CDR2 FYNNEI. This CDR3 is built from 14 residues. The CDR3 sequence is CASSDSGPLNEQYF. CDR3 in DNA: TGTGCCAGCAGTGATTCAGGTCCCCTGAACGAGCAGTACTTC. The complete variable domain, with remaining parts taken from reference TRBV2 and TRBJ2-7, reads EPEVTQTPSHQVTQMGQEVILRCVPISNHLYFYWYRQILGQKVEFLVSFYNNEISEKSEIFDDQFSVERPDGSNFTLKIRSTKLEDSAMYFCASSDSGPLNEQYFGPGTRLTVT.

The chain couples TRBV30 to TRBJ1-5; 7 bases agree with TRBD1. CDR1 and CDR2 from the germline V gene are GTSNPN and SVGIG (reference sequence). The CDR3 consists of 16 residues. V shed 0 bases, J shed 3 bases, and the junction held 8 bases outside the gene matches. The CDR3 DNA sequence: TGTGCCTGGAGTGTAGAGGGGGCCCCCCTCAATCAGCCCCAGCATTTT. Protein: CAWSVEGAPLNQPQHF.

J is TRBJ1-1 and V is TRBV6-2 or TRBV6-3; no clear D gene. Germline values: CDR1 MNHEY, CDR2 SVGEGT. The CDR3 has 13 residues. Trimming removed 2 bases at V and 1 base at J, with 5 bases between. The CDR3 region is CASSYNKNTEAFF. As DNA, the CDR3 is TGTGCCAGCAGTTACAACAAGAACACTGAAGCTTTCTTT.

The chain links TRBV6-2 or TRBV6-3 to TRBJ2-1; 8 bases fit TRBD2. Trimming at V came to 4 bases and at J to 4 bases, leaving 3 bases not matched to a gene. The CDR3 loop spans 14 amino acids. Germline CDR1 reads MNHEY; CDR2 reads SVGEGT. For the CDR3, the DNA is TGTGCCAGCAGTTCTAGCGGGTTTTACAATGAGCAGTTCTTC. It specifies CASSSSGFYNEQFF.

The gene calls are TRBV10-3 and TRBJ2-2, with a possible D match to TRBD1 (5 bases). Germline loops: CDR1 ENHRY, CDR2 SYGVKD. The V gene lost 6 bases and the J gene lost 2 bases, with 13 bases spanning the gap. This CDR3 is 15 amino acids long. CDR3 residues: CAIRSARENTGELFF. The CDR3 region has the DNA TGTGCCATCAGGTCAGCCAGGGAAAACACCGGGGAGCTGTTTTTT.

This rearrangement joins TRBV29-1 to TRBJ1-1, with unresolved D. Deletions cut 7 bases from V and 0 bases from J, with 12 bases between. CDR1 and CDR2 (germline): SQVTM, ANQGSEA. This CDR3 region has 13 residues. In DNA, the CDR3 is TGCAGCGCTCAGCGAGACATGAACACTGAAGCTTTCTTT. Its translation: CSAQRDMNTEAFF.

The chain uses TRBV6-6 and TRBJ1-3, with TRBD1 matching 7 bases. Germline V CDR1 and CDR2: MNHNY, SVGAGI (reference sequence). The CDR3 runs 16 residues. J was trimmed by 2 bases and V by 6 bases; bases with no gene match: 10. The CDR3 protein is CASRSHDRETGNTIYF. The CDR3 nucleotides are TGTGCCAGCAGAAGCCATGACAGGGAAACTGGAAACACCATATATTTT.

This sequence joins TRBV19 and TRBJ1-1, with D tentatively TRBD1 (6 bases). This CDR3 spans 11 amino acids. Germline V lookup: CDR1 LNHDA, CDR2 SQIVND (reference sequence). Trimming took off 11 bases at V and 4 bases at J, with 11 bases between the two ends. The CDR3 DNA sequence: TGTGCCGTACAGGGTACCACTGAAGCTTTCTTT. Amino acids: CAVQGTTEAFF.

The rearrangement joins TRBV27 to TRBJ2-3, with TRBD2 matching 9 bases. The CDR3 spans 14 residues. The germline V gene encodes CDR1 MNHEY and CDR2 SMNVEV (reference sequence). V lost 4 bases and J lost 6; bases outside the gene matches: 5. CDR3 bases: TGTGCCAGCAGTTCAGCCGGACTAGCGGATACGCAGTATTTT. The encoded protein is CASSSAGLADTQYF.

J is TRBJ2-3 and V is TRBV28; 7 nucleotides line up with TRBD1. The V segment lost 2 bases and the J segment 5 bases; nucleotides outside the gene matches: 7. Germline V gene sequence: CDR1 MDHEN, CDR2 SYDVKM. The CDR3 spans 15 residues. The CDR3: CASSLPGTERDTQYF. CDR3 in DNA: TGTGCCAGCAGTTTACCCGGGACAGAACGAGATACGCAGTATTTT.

The chain uses TRBV7-8 and TRBJ2-1, with TRBD2 matching over 7 bases. CDR1 is SGHVS and CDR2 is FQNEAQ in the germline V gene. This CDR3 is 16 amino acids long. J was trimmed by 8 bases and V by 5 bases; bases with no gene match: 15. Written as DNA, the CDR3 is TGTGCCAGCAGCCCAACCCGGGACTACAAGGGACATGAGCAGTTCTTC. This gives the protein CASSPTRDYKGHEQFF.